These 12 T cell receptor beta chains originate from one sample sequenced in a study of blood T cell repertoires in COVID-19. Method: immunoSEQ multiplex PCR; TCRdb's copy keeps in-frame clones and lacks some. Of 250,000 or so clones in the sample, over 80% were seen once. Sequencing was performed on PBMCs or T cells enriched from blood (not recorded which). The receptor set was obtained from a woman aged 40-49 years who had been exposed to COVID-19.

This clone is a singleton in its sample. The chain combines TRBV7-2 with TRBJ1-5, with 7 bases matching TRBD1. With 1 base clipped from V and 3 bases from J, the junction kept 3 bases outside the gene matches. Germline V lookup: CDR1 SGHTA, CDR2 FQGNSA. This CDR3 has 15 residues. The CDR3 spells CASSLGQGANQPQHF. CDR3 DNA sequence: TGTGCCAGCAGCTTAGGACAGGGAGCCAATCAGCCCCAGCATTTT.

With regard to this clone: The junction shows a germline mismatch at one end, possibly a read error. The rearrangement uses TRBV5-1 and TRBJ2-3; 10 bases match TRBD2. Looked up from germline, CDR1 is SGHRS and CDR2 is YFSETQ. The CDR3 totals 16 residues. CDR3 in DNA: TGTGCCAGCAGCCTGACTAGCGGGCAGAACACAGATACGCAGTATTTT. It yields the protein CASSLTSGQNTDTQYF.

V usage is TRBV9 and J usage is TRBJ2-3; 8 positions match TRBD2. V lost 7 bases, J lost 4 bases, and 8 bases stayed unmatched. The CDR3 contains 14 residues. The V gene's germline CDR1 is SGDLS and CDR2 YYNGEE. CDR3 sequence (DNA): TGTGCCAGCGGACGGGAGGGCCTTTCAGATACGCAGTATTTT. It is translated as CASGREGLSDTQYF.

The rearrangement uses TRBV19 and TRBJ1-4, with TRBD1 as a possible D gene (6 bases). Trimming took off 2 bases at V and 7 bases at J, with 11 bases between the two ends. CDR3 size: 14 residues. Looked up from germline, CDR1 is LNHDA and CDR2 is SQIVND (reference sequence). The CDR3, as DNA: TGTGCCAGTAGTATACCCCAGACAGGTGAAAAACTGTTTTTT. As protein: CASSIPQTGEKLFF. The full variable domain, rest sourced from reference TRBV19 and TRBJ1-4, is DGGITQSPKYLFRKEGQNVTLSCEQNLNHDAMYWYRQDPGQGLRLIYYSQIVNDFQKGDIAEGYSVSREKKESFPLTVTSAQKNPTAFYLCASSIPQTGEKLFFGSGTQLSVL.

The gene calls are TRBV7-6 and TRBJ1-6, with 7 positions matching TRBD1. Germline values: CDR1 SGHVS, CDR2 FNYEAQ. V shed 5 bases, J shed 7 bases, and the junction held 8 bases outside the gene matches. The CDR3 extends over 15 amino acids. CDR3 nucleotides: TGTGCCAGCAGCCCTCGCCAGGGGGAGAATTCACCCCTCCACTTT. The encoded protein is CASSPRQGENSPLHF.

V is TRBV5-6 and J is TRBJ1-1; 11 positions match TRBD1. Trimming cost V 4 bases and J 5 bases; bases outside gene matches: 10. From germline, CDR1 is SGHDT and CDR2 YYEEEE. The CDR3 sequence is 16 residues long. The CDR3: CASSLRTGGVYTEAFF. The CDR3 region has the DNA TGTGCCAGCAGCCTCCGGACAGGGGGCGTATATACTGAAGCTTTCTTT.

V gene TRBV7-2 combines with J gene TRBJ1-2; D is ambiguous. The CDR3 spans 14 residues. The V gene's germline CDR1 is SGHTA and CDR2 FQGNSA. V lost 5 bases to trimming and J lost 8 bases, with 18 bases between them. The CDR3 region has the DNA TGTGCCAGCAGCACCTTCGAGGCCTCAAGGGGCTACACCTTC. Translating gives CASSTFEASRGYTF.

This rearrangement joins TRBV4-3 to TRBJ2-3, with a weak D call TRBD2 (5 bases). Germline V gene data show CDR1 as LGHNA and CDR2 as YSLEER. The length of the CDR3 is 13 residues. Trimming stripped 0 bases from V and 7 bases from J, with 8 bases between. This chain's CDR3 is CASSQDEGNTQYF. CDR3 coding DNA: TGCGCCAGCAGCCAAGACGAGGGAAATACGCAGTATTTT.

This sequence joins TRBV2 and TRBJ1-6, with D maybe TRBD1 (5 bases). Between the trimmed V and J ends, which lost 6 bases and 10 bases, there was a span of 16 bases. Germline CDR1 is SNHLY and CDR2 is FYNNEI. The CDR3 contains 14 residues. CDR3 region: CASSNMGGGSPLHF. CDR3 nucleotides: TGTGCCAGCAGCAACATGGGGGGTGGGTCACCCCTCCACTTT.

The chain couples TRBV7-8 to TRBJ1-4, with TRBD1 identical over 9 bases. The CDR3 totals 14 residues. CDR1 is SGHVS and CDR2 is FQNEAQ in the germline V gene. With V trimmed by 4 bases and J by 7 bases, 4 bases remained unmatched. This CDR3 reads CASSSTGGGEKLFF. The CDR3 DNA reads TGTGCCAGCAGCTCGACAGGGGGAGGTGAAAAACTGTTTTTT.

The chain combines TRBV7-2 with TRBJ2-1; TRBD1 matches at 10 bases. The length of the CDR3 is 15 residues. Trimming took 6 bases from V and 7 from J; bases not matched to a gene: 9. Germline V gene lookup returns CDR1 SGHTA and CDR2 FQGNSA. Here the CDR3 reads CASRQDRGRGNEQFF. DNA of the CDR3: TGTGCCAGCAGGCAAGACAGGGGGCGCGGGAATGAGCAGTTCTTC.

The V gene is TRBV5-1, the J gene TRBJ2-2; D uncertain. With 1 base removed from V and 3 bases from J, the gap between germline ends came to 7 bases. CDR3 length equals 14 residues. The germline gives CDR1 SGHRS, CDR2 YFSETQ. CDR3 in DNA: TGCGCCAGCAGCTTGATTGGAGACACCGGGGAGCTGTTTTTT. It yields the protein CASSLIGDTGELFF.